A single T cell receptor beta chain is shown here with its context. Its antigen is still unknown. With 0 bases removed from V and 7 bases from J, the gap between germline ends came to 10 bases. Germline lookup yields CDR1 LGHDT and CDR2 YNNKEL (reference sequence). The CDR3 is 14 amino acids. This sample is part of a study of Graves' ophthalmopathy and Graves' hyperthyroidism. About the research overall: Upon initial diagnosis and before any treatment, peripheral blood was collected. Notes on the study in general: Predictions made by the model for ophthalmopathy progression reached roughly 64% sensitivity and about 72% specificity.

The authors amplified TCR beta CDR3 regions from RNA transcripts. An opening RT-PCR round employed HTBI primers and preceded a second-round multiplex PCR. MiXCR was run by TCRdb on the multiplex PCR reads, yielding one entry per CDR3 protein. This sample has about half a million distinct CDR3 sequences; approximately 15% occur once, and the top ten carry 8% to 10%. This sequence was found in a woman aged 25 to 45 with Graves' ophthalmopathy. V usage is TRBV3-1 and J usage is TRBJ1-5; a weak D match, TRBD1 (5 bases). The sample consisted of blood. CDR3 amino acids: CASSQDRVGQPQHF. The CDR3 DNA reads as TGTGCCAGCAGCCAAGACAGGGTGGGACAGCCCCAGCATTTT.